This TCR beta chain was obtained from a study of T cells after yellow fever vaccination. The wider study: Preparation of the low-cell-number fractions used SMART-Seq v4 Ultra Low Input.

The CDR3 length is 13 residues. Study-level results: Most clones from primary vaccination resurfaced after the booster (approximately 97% CD4, 88% CD8).

As TCR cDNA was made by 5'RACE template switching, a universal primer site and UMIs were added. TCRdb called the 5' RACE reads again in MiXCR, with one record for every CDR3 protein. Of around 140,000 distinct CDR3 sequences in the sample, 7.7% are singletons; the top ten hold less than 0.95%. This clonotype was seen once. Its cognate antigen is unknown. Just one base apart from a much larger clone, this may be a read error. Material: CD4+ T cells sorted from PBMCs, obtained 5 days after the yellow fever booster vaccination. The sequence was collected from a man aged 25 to 40 who received the YFV17D yellow fever vaccine. V gene TRBV12-3 or TRBV12-4 combines with J gene TRBJ2-6; the D gene is possibly TRBD2 (5 bases). The CDR3 coding sequence is TGTGCCTCCAGAGGGTCTGTGGCCAACGTCCTGACTTTC. It translates to CASRGSVANVLTF.